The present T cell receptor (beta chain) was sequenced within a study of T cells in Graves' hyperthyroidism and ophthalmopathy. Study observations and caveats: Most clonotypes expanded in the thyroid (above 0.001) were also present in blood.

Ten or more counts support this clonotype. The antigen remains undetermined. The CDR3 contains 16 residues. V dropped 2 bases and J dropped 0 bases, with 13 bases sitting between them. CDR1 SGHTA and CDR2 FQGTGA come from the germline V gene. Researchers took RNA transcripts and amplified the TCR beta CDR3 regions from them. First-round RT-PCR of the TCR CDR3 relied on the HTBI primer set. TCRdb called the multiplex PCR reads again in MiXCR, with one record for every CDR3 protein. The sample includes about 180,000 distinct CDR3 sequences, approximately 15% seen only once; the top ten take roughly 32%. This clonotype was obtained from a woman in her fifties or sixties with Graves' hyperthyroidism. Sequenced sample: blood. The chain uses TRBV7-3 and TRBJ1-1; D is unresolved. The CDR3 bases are TGTGCCAGCAGCTTAGTGGGAGGAGGGATGAACACTGAAGCTTTCTTT. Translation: CASSLVGGGMNTEAFF.